This T cell receptor (beta chain) was sequenced during a study of radiation and T cells in renal cell carcinoma. Notes on the study in general: Top tumor clonotypes rose in blood 2 weeks post-radiation, then contracted.

Germline CDR1 and CDR2: SGHRS and YFSETQ. The germline V and J ends were trimmed by 4 bases and 4 bases, with 11 bases remaining between them. This CDR3 spans 13 amino acids. As for time point: blood 2 weeks post-SBRT. The treatment here: 15 Gy SBRT to primary tumor, nephrectomy 4 weeks later. As regards this clone: The antigen remains undetermined.

TCRdb's copy holds only in-frame clones and misses some; the assay was immunoSEQ multiplex PCR. The sample contains tens of thousands of clones, more than 80% of which appear only once. Sequences were derived from blood, sampled from a patient whose treatment included radiotherapy and nephrectomy. The V call is TRBV5-1, the J call TRBJ1-2; D gene uncertain. The receptor's source is an older woman with renal cell carcinoma. CDR3 DNA: TGCGCCAGCAGCCATACAGTCGCCTATGGCTACACCTTC. Amino acid sequence: CASSHTVAYGYTF.